This TCR beta chain was identified in a study of shared clonotypes between healthy human individuals. The repertoire was sequenced with immunoSEQ multiplex PCR; TCRdb's copy has only in-frame clones and lacks some. There are nearly 600,000 clones in the sample; about 95% occur only once, and around 0.097% lies in the top ten. The CDR3 length is 13 residues. Germline V lookup: CDR1 SNHLY, CDR2 FYNNEI. V lost 2 bases to trimming and J lost 7 bases, with 12 bases between them. CD45RO-negative, CCR7-positively selected cells formed the naive CD8 fraction, excluding terminally differentiated effector memory CD45RA+ cells.

This TCR came from a woman in her 30s in good health. The chain joins TRBV2 to TRBJ2-7; either TRBD1 or TRBD2 may supply D (5 bases each). What was sequenced was naive CD8+ T cells sorted from blood. CDR3 sequence (DNA): TGTGCCAGCAGTGAATCGGGGTCAGGGGAGCAGTACTTC. It encodes CASSESGSGEQYF.